This entry lists 18 T cell receptor beta chains sequenced from one sample in a study of blood T cell repertoires in COVID-19. Profiling relied on immunoSEQ multiplex PCR, and the TCRdb table lists in-frame clones only, not all of them. Of 200,000 to 250,000 clones in the sample, roughly 90% are singletons; the top ten hold approximately 2.7%. Sequences were obtained from PBMCs or T cells enriched from blood (not recorded which). The receptors derive from a woman aged 30 to 39 who had recovered from COVID-19.

DNA for the CDR3: TGTGCCAGCAGCCCCGAAGAGGGATTGGGCACTGAAGCTTTCTTT. Translation gives CASSPEEGLGTEAFF. V and J are TRBV28 and TRBJ1-1; D remains unclear. Germline values: CDR1 MDHEN, CDR2 SYDVKM. The CDR3 is made up of 15 amino acids. Deletions cut 6 bases from V and 4 bases from J, with 18 bases between.

This clone was counted a few times. The chain is built from TRBV7-9 and TRBJ1-6; tentatively, D is TRBD1 (5 bases). Trimming cost V 5 bases and J 7 bases, with 12 bases left between them. Germline-derived CDR1 and CDR2 are SEHNR and FQNEAQ (reference sequence). The CDR3 totals 14 residues. CDR3 sequence (DNA): TGTGCCAGCAGCGGCCATCCAGGGAATTCACCCCTCCACTTT. Amino acid sequence: CASSGHPGNSPLHF.

The V and J genes are TRBV5-6 and TRBJ1-1; 8 bases match TRBD1. CDR1 is SGHDT and CDR2 is YYEEEE in the germline V gene. This CDR3 contains 15 residues. J was trimmed by 5 bases and V by 4 bases; bases with no gene match: 10. The CDR3 nucleotides are TGTGCCAGCAGCAGAGCAGGGGGCGCGTGGACTGAAGCTTTCTTT. Translating gives CASSRAGGAWTEAFF.

The genes are TRBV6-5 and TRBJ1-1; no definite D call. The germline V gene has CDR1 MNHEY and CDR2 SVGAGI. Trimming cost V 6 bases and J 1 base, with 12 bases left between them. This CDR3 spans 14 amino acids. In DNA form, the CDR3 reads TGTGCCAGCAGACCGACTGGTGCGAACACTGAAGCTTTCTTT. Its translation is CASRPTGANTEAFF.

The chain uses TRBV3-1 (or the pseudogene TRBV3-2) and TRBJ1-2, with D possibly being TRBD1 (6 bases). Trimming pared 1 base from V and 8 bases from J, leaving 11 bases between. CDR3 length: 13 amino acids. Germline V CDR1 and CDR2: LGHDT, YNNKEL (reference sequence). The chain's CDR3 is CASSQATGLGYTF. The CDR3 DNA follows: TGTGCCAGCAGCCAAGCCACAGGGTTAGGCTACACCTTC.

The genes are TRBV6-5 and TRBJ1-1; a weak D match, TRBD1 (6 bases). The germline V gene encodes CDR1 MNHEY and CDR2 SVGAGI. The V gene lost 2 bases and the J gene lost 1 base, with 14 bases spanning the gap. The CDR3 has 16 residues. Here the CDR3 reads CASSYIRTGRNTEAFF. CDR3 nucleotides: TGTGCCAGCAGTTACATCCGTACAGGGAGGAACACTGAAGCTTTCTTT.

The rearrangement uses TRBV18 and TRBJ1-5, with D possibly being TRBD1 (5 bases). V dropped 4 bases and J dropped 8 bases, with 18 bases sitting between them. This CDR3 contains 15 residues. The germline V gene encodes CDR1 KGHSH and CDR2 LQKENI. CDR3 region: CASSLSAGVGEPQHF. In DNA form, the CDR3 reads TGTGCCAGCTCACTTTCAGCGGGGGTTGGAGAGCCCCAGCATTTT.

The rearrangement uses TRBV19 and TRBJ2-1; 7 bases line up with TRBD1. The germline gives CDR1 LNHDA, CDR2 SQIVND (reference sequence). The J segment lost 8 bases and the V segment lost 5 bases, leaving 12 bases of the junction unmatched. The CDR3 runs 15 residues. The CDR3 region is CASSSPGTDADEQFF. The DNA of the CDR3 is TGTGCCAGTAGTTCCCCCGGGACAGATGCGGATGAGCAGTTCTTC.

This chain connects TRBV5-1 to TRBJ2-7; 11 nucleotides agree with TRBD2. The trim removed 5 bases at V and 3 bases at J, leaving 19 bases unmatched. The length of the CDR3 is 19 residues. Germline CDR1 SGHRS, CDR2 YFSETQ. CDR3 amino acids: CASSSPKSLAGASGYEQYF. CDR3 bases: TGCGCCAGCAGTTCCCCAAAGTCACTAGCGGGGGCCAGCGGCTACGAGCAGTACTTC.

This clone occurred a few times. The chain links TRBV12-1 to TRBJ1-2. TRBV12-1 is designated a pseudogene. This CDR3 comprises 17 residues. DNA of the CDR3: TGTGCCAGCACCCCCTCAAAGTCTGCTCGTAGATACTATGGCTACACCTTC. Translation: CASTPSKSARRYYGYTF.

The chain uses TRBV4-2 and TRBJ2-7, with D perhaps matching TRBD2 (5 bases). This CDR3 has 15 residues. The germline gives CDR1 LGHNA, CDR2 YNFKEQ. The V and J ends lost 0 bases and 5 bases respectively, with 14 bases between them. The CDR3: CASSQDFLTGDEQYF. DNA of the CDR3: TGTGCCAGCAGCCAAGATTTTTTGACCGGGGACGAGCAGTACTTC.

The V gene is TRBV7-3, the J gene TRBJ1-2; D perhaps matches TRBD1 (6 bases). Germline loops: CDR1 SGHTA, CDR2 FQGTGA. The V end lost 4 bases, the J end lost 3 bases, and 15 bases lay between the germline ends. The CDR3 spans 15 residues. CDR3 nucleotides: TGTGCCAGCAGCTCCTCCGACAGGTTGGACTATGGCTACACCTTC. Residues: CASSSSDRLDYGYTF. The full variable domain, rest sourced from reference TRBV7-3 and TRBJ1-2, is GAGVSQTPSNKVTEKGKYVELRCDPISGHTALYWYRQSLGQGPEFLIYFQGTGAADDSGLPNDRFFAVRPEGSVSTLKIQRTERGDSAVYLCASSSSDRLDYGYTFGSGTRLTVV.

This clone was detected only once. The gene calls are TRBV19 and TRBJ1-1; possibly TRBD1 for D (5 bases). V lost 6 bases to trimming and J lost 4 bases, with 12 bases between them. Germline CDR1 is LNHDA and CDR2 is SQIVND (reference sequence). The CDR3 runs 13 residues. The CDR3 sequence: CASRTIRGTEAFF. Here the CDR3 DNA reads TGTGCCAGTAGGACGATAAGGGGCACTGAAGCTTTCTTT.

The chain uses TRBV25-1 and TRBJ2-6; TRBD2 might be the D (5 bases). The CDR3 length is 15 residues. Trimming took off 6 bases at V and 0 bases at J, with 9 bases between the two ends. Germline values: CDR1 MGHDK, CDR2 SYGVNS. The CDR3 DNA reads TGTGCCAGCAGCCCCCTAGCCTCTGGGGCCAACGTCCTGACTTTC. It codes for CASSPLASGANVLTF.

The genes are TRBV9 and TRBJ1-3; 7 bases line up with TRBD1. Germline V lookup: CDR1 SGDLS, CDR2 YYNGEE. The V segment lost 3 bases and the J segment 7 bases; nucleotides outside the gene matches: 4. The CDR3 totals 13 residues. The CDR3 DNA follows: TGTGCCAGCAGCGCGGACAGGACCAACACCATATATTTT. It codes for CASSADRTNTIYF.

Here the CDR3 reads CASSPVTKNTGELFF. The CDR3 DNA is TGTGCCAGCTCACCAGTGACTAAGAACACCGGGGAGCTGTTTTTT. The V call is TRBV18, the J call TRBJ2-2; weak D call: TRBD2 (5 bases). Germline values: CDR1 KGHSH, CDR2 LQKENI. This CDR3 spans 15 amino acids. The V gene lost 2 bases and the J gene lost 1 base, with 8 bases spanning the gap. The entire variable domain, with the rest obtained from reference TRBV18 and TRBJ2-2, is as follows: NAGVMQNPRHLVRRRGQEARLRCSPMKGHSHVYWYRQLPEEGLKFMVYLQKENIIDESGMPKERFSAEFPKEGPSILRIQQVVRGDSAAYFCASSPVTKNTGELFFGEGSRLTVL.

This rearrangement joins TRBV25-1 to TRBJ1-1; unclear D gene. The V end was cut by 2 bases, the J end by 5 bases, with 9 bases between. The CDR3 loop spans 13 amino acids. Germline CDR1 is MGHDK and CDR2 is SYGVNS. The chain's CDR3 is CASSEPDKTEAFF. As DNA, the CDR3 is TGTGCCAGCAGTGAACCCGACAAAACTGAAGCTTTCTTT.

The chain couples TRBV3-1 (or the pseudogene TRBV3-2) to TRBJ1-5; D is possibly TRBD1 (5 bases). The V end lost 1 base, the J end lost 3 bases, and 19 bases lay between the germline ends. This CDR3 has 18 residues. The germline V gene has CDR1 LGHDT and CDR2 YNNKEL (reference sequence). The CDR3 region is CASSQGGGGSPYNQPQHF. The DNA for the CDR3 is TGTGCCAGCAGCCAAGGGGGGGGAGGGTCCCCCTACAATCAGCCCCAGCATTTT.